This T cell receptor beta chain is from a study of tumor-infiltrating lymphocytes in oesophageal squamous cell carcinoma. Using its own MiXCR run on the PCR reads, TCRdb lists one record per CDR3 protein. The data show 18,000 or so distinct CDR3 sequences, about 42% seen once. Germline CDR1 and CDR2: SGHAT and FQNNGV. The CDR3 contains 9 residues when both ends are counted. Remarks on this clonotype: The conserved closing phenylalanine or tryptophan is absent in this CDR3, likely reflecting a read error. It is unclear where the CDR3 begins or ends on the DNA, so no DNA is shown, and the CDR3 is as TCRdb lists it.

The receptor was isolated from a female donor with esophageal squamous cell carcinoma. The chain employs TRBV11-2 and TRBJ2-7; TRBD2, as called in the table, went unchecked against the DNA. Sequencing input: normal esophageal tissue next to the tumor. This chain's CDR3 is CASGRLASG.